The 29 T cell receptor beta chains listed next were all sequenced from one sample in a study of cytomegalovirus exposure and HLA in healthy donors. The study ran its PCR with 60 Vbeta and 13 Jbeta primers. Assay: immunoSEQ multiplex PCR; the TCRdb copy retains only in-frame clones and omits some. The sample has about 160,000 clones; about 76% are singletons. The sample was PBMCs. These receptors were obtained from a human donor in good health.

The J gene is TRBJ2-7, the V gene TRBV7-2; D ambiguous. Germline CDR1 SGHTA, CDR2 FQGNSA. The V gene lost 1 base and the J gene lost 7 bases, with 5 bases spanning the gap. CDR3 size: 11 residues. In nucleotides, the CDR3 is TGTGCCAGCAGCTTAGGCCGGGAGCAGTACTTC. This codes for CASSLGREQYF.

The gene calls are TRBV28 and TRBJ1-2; 8 bases map to TRBD1. The CDR3 sequence is 15 residues long. Germline values: CDR1 MDHEN, CDR2 SYDVKM. Losses at the gene ends were 2 bases for V and 4 bases for J; bases not matched to a gene: 6. The CDR3 nucleotides are TGTGCCAGCAGTTTACGTCAGGGGGCACTCTATGGCTACACCTTC. Its translation: CASSLRQGALYGYTF.

The rearrangement uses TRBV30 and TRBJ1-4, with a possible D match to TRBD1 (6 bases). Germline V gives CDR1 GTSNPN, CDR2 SVGIG (reference sequence). This CDR3 region has 15 residues. The V and J ends lost 1 base and 3 bases respectively, with 12 bases between them. The CDR3: CAWSATGSSNEKLFF. CDR3 DNA sequence: TGTGCCTGGAGTGCAACAGGGAGTTCTAATGAAAAACTGTTTTTT. Full variable domain (remainder filled in from reference TRBV30 and TRBJ1-4): SQTIHQWPATLVQPVGSPLSLECTVEGTSNPNLYWYRQAAGRGLQLLFYSVGIGQISSEVPQNLSASRPQDRQFILSSKKLLLSDSGFYLCAWSATGSSNEKLFFGSGTQLSVL.

V is TRBV4-1 and J is TRBJ2-1; the match to TRBD2 covers 7 bases. Germline assignment: CDR1 MGHRA and CDR2 YSYEKL. The CDR3 length is 16 residues. V shed 0 bases, J shed 5 bases, and the junction held 7 bases outside the gene matches. The CDR3 bases are TGCGCCAGCAGCCAAGACATGGGGACTATTGACAATGAGCAGTTCTTC. The encoded protein is CASSQDMGTIDNEQFF.

The gene calls are TRBV10-2 and TRBJ2-1, with 11 bases matching TRBD1. The CDR3 is 18 amino acids. CDR1 and CDR2 (germline): WSHSY, SAAADI. J was trimmed by 4 bases and V by 3 bases; bases with no gene match: 11. This CDR3 reads CASSDQGQGANVYNEQFF. The CDR3 nucleotides are TGCGCCAGCAGTGATCAAGGACAGGGGGCCAACGTTTACAATGAGCAGTTCTTC.

V is TRBV10-3 and J is TRBJ2-3; 11 nucleotides line up with TRBD2. This CDR3 comprises 16 residues. Germline V gene sequence: CDR1 ENHRY, CDR2 SYGVKD. The V gene end was trimmed by 3 bases and the J gene end by 3 bases; junction bases not matched to a gene: 5. As DNA, the CDR3 is TGTGCCATCAGTGAACTAGCGGGAGAGAGGACAGATACGCAGTATTTT. Protein: CAISELAGERTDTQYF.

The rearrangement links TRBV6-1 to TRBJ1-5, with 8 bases lining up with TRBD1. Trimming cost V 6 bases and J 6 bases; bases outside gene matches: 4. The germline CDR1 and CDR2 sequences are MNHNS and SASEGT. This CDR3 region has 13 residues. In DNA form, the CDR3 reads TGTGCCAGCAGCACAGGGGGGGGTCAGCCCCAGCATTTT. Translating it yields CASSTGGGQPQHF.

The gene calls are TRBV10-3 and TRBJ2-3; TRBD1 agrees at 9 bases. V was clipped by 6 bases and J by 6 bases; unmatched bases: 13. From germline, CDR1 is ENHRY and CDR2 SYGVKD. The CDR3 extends over 16 amino acids. The CDR3 loop is CAISLSPDRGVDTQYF. DNA for the CDR3: TGTGCCATCAGCCTCAGCCCGGACAGGGGAGTCGATACGCAGTATTTT.

A note on this clone: This CDR3 is missing its conserved last phenylalanine or tryptophan, likely due to a read error. The rearrangement links TRBV29-1 to TRBJ1-2; 12 bases map to TRBD1. V lost 5 bases and J lost 10; bases outside the gene matches: 8. Germline lookup yields CDR1 SQVTM and CDR2 ANQGSEA. CDR3 length equals 13 residues. CDR3 in amino acids: CSVTGTGGPPYTL. The CDR3 DNA is TGCAGCGTTACGGGGACAGGGGGCCCCCCCTACACCCTC.

The chain combines TRBV7-2 with TRBJ1-1; D call uncertain. This CDR3 has 16 amino acids. Germline V gene data show CDR1 as SGHTA and CDR2 as FQGNSA. The ends were cut back, 2 bases at V and 4 bases at J, with 17 bases in the middle. The CDR3 region has the DNA TGTGCCAGCAGCTTATTTGCAGGAAGAGTAGGCACTGAAGCTTTCTTT. This translates into CASSLFAGRVGTEAFF.

CDR3 loop: CASSLSLAGGYNEQFF. The DNA of the CDR3 is TGTGCCAGCAGCTTGTCCCTAGCGGGGGGCTACAATGAGCAGTTCTTC. The chain combines TRBV5-6 with TRBJ2-1; 11 bases line up with TRBD2. CDR1 is SGHDT, CDR2 YYEEEE, per germline. This CDR3 contains 16 residues. V was pared by 1 base and J by 3 bases, with 3 bases of the junction left unmatched.

This clone was detected only once. The chain employs TRBV7-2 and TRBJ2-7, with 10 bases aligning to TRBD2. The CDR3 runs 12 residues. Per germline, CDR1 SGHTA and CDR2 FQGNSA. The V segment lost 2 bases and the J segment 12 bases; nucleotides outside the gene matches: 4. The CDR3 is CASSLSAGGVYF. CDR3 bases: TGTGCCAGCAGCTTATCAGCGGGGGGGGTGTACTTC. Looking up the rest from reference TRBV7-2 and TRBJ2-7 gives the full variable domain: GAGVSQSPSNKVTEKGKDVELRCDPISGHTALYWYRQSLGQGLEFLIYFQGNSAPDKSGLPSDRFSAERTGGSVSTLTIQRTQQEDSAVYLCASSLSAGGVYFGPGTRLTVT.

J is TRBJ2-1 and V is TRBV5-1, with a weak D call TRBD2 (5 bases). Trimming cost V 3 bases and J 10 bases, with 17 bases left between them. This CDR3 contains 14 residues. Germline CDR1 SGHRS, CDR2 YFSETQ. As DNA, the CDR3 is TGCGCCAGCAGCTGGGTTCAGGACTCGTGGGAGCAGTTCTTC. Its translation is CASSWVQDSWEQFF.

This clone occurred a few times. The chain employs TRBV29-1 and TRBJ1-1; D is undetermined. This CDR3 region has 12 residues. With 6 bases removed from V and 6 bases from J, the gap between germline ends came to 14 bases. Germline V gives CDR1 SQVTM, CDR2 ANQGSEA. Here the CDR3 reads CSVKRAGAEAFF. The CDR3 nucleotides read TGCAGCGTCAAGAGGGCAGGAGCTGAAGCTTTCTTT.

The chain links TRBV19 to TRBJ1-2, with 9 positions matching TRBD1. This CDR3 spans 16 amino acids. The junction had 15 bases not matched to a gene; V was cut back by 5 bases and J by 8 bases. The germline V gene encodes CDR1 LNHDA and CDR2 SQIVND (reference sequence). DNA of the CDR3: TGTGCCAGTAGTTCCAGCCCGGGACAGGGAAGGGGAGGCTACACCTTC. Translating gives CASSSSPGQGRGGYTF.

V is TRBV11-2 and J is TRBJ1-5; D may be TRBD1 (6 bases). This CDR3 has 14 residues. V dropped 5 bases and J dropped 5 bases, with 13 bases sitting between them. Germline CDR1 is SGHAT and CDR2 is FQNNGV. This CDR3 is CASSPVGAYQPQHF. The CDR3 region has the DNA TGTGCCAGCAGCCCCGTGGGGGCCTATCAGCCCCAGCATTTT.

The gene calls are TRBV9 and TRBJ1-4, with 11 bases that match TRBD1. CDR3 size: 18 residues. V shed 4 bases, J shed 0 bases, and the junction held 8 bases outside the gene matches. The germline gives CDR1 SGDLS, CDR2 YYNGEE. CDR3 protein: CASSPRRTGGTTNEKLFF. DNA of the CDR3: TGTGCCAGCAGCCCTCGGCGGACAGGGGGCACAACTAATGAAAAACTGTTTTTT.

This clone was observed a handful of times. The rearrangement joins TRBV28 to TRBJ2-7, with D maybe TRBD2 (5 bases). CDR1 is MDHEN and CDR2 is SYDVKM in the germline V gene. V was pared by 5 bases and J by 4 bases, with 12 bases between. The CDR3 has 13 residues. Here the CDR3 DNA reads TGTGCCAGCAGTCTTCCCGGGGTTTACGAGCAGTACTTC. Amino acid sequence: CASSLPGVYEQYF.

This rearrangement joins TRBV2 to TRBJ1-2; D perhaps matches TRBD1 (6 bases). The V gene lost 5 bases and the J gene lost 5 bases, with 15 bases spanning the gap. The CDR3 has 14 residues. Looked up from germline, CDR1 is SNHLY and CDR2 is FYNNEI. The CDR3 region is CASSPRTALYGYTF. In DNA form, the CDR3 reads TGTGCCAGCAGTCCCAGGACAGCGCTATATGGCTACACCTTC.

The genes are TRBV21-1 and TRBJ2-1; the DNA was not compared with TRBD2, the D call given in the table. TRBV21-1 is a pseudogene locus. The CDR3 is 15 amino acids. DNA of the CDR3: TGTGCCAGCAGCAAAGGAGTGGTCTACCCCAAAGAGCAGTTCTTC. It yields the protein CASSKGVVYPKEQFF.

The gene calls are TRBV15 and TRBJ1-5, with 8 bases identical to TRBD1. The junction had 9 bases not matched to a gene; V was cut back by 5 bases and J by 0 bases. This CDR3 has 17 amino acids. Per germline, CDR1 LNHNV and CDR2 YYDKDF (reference sequence). In nucleotides, the CDR3 is TGTGCCACCAGCTCCTCCCGGACAGGGTATAGCAATCAGCCCCAGCATTTT. Translated: CATSSSRTGYSNQPQHF.

The gene calls are TRBV27 and TRBJ2-5; the D gene is possibly TRBD2 (6 bases). The V and J ends lost 5 bases and 5 bases respectively, with 18 bases between them. CDR1 and CDR2 from the germline V gene are MNHEY and SMNVEV (reference sequence). CDR3 length: 15 residues. The CDR3 is CASSPRPTRSETQYF. In DNA, the CDR3 is TGTGCCAGCAGTCCCCGCCCGACTAGATCGGAGACCCAGTACTTC.

This clone was seen a few times. The rearrangement joins TRBV15 to TRBJ1-4, with a possible D match to TRBD1 (5 bases). Between the trimmed V and J ends, which lost 4 bases and 4 bases, there was a span of 10 bases. The CDR3 contains 14 residues. Germline CDR1 reads LNHNV; CDR2 reads YYDKDF (reference sequence). The CDR3 loop is CATSKDRNNEKLFF. Written as DNA, the CDR3 is TGTGCCACCAGCAAAGACAGAAATAATGAAAAACTGTTTTTT.

This sequence joins TRBV19 and TRBJ2-5; 10 nucleotides match TRBD2. The germline V gene encodes CDR1 LNHDA and CDR2 SQIVND (reference sequence). This CDR3 spans 15 amino acids. Trimming removed 5 bases from V and 1 base from J; junction bases left unmatched: 4. CDR3: CASSSTSGFQETQYF. CDR3 nucleotides: TGTGCCAGTAGTTCGACTAGCGGGTTCCAAGAGACCCAGTACTTC.

The J gene is TRBJ1-5, the V gene TRBV28; no clear D gene. Trimming took 5 bases from V and 7 from J, leaving 18 bases between them. Germline lookup yields CDR1 MDHEN and CDR2 SYDVKM. The CDR3 consists of 15 residues. The CDR3 DNA is TGTGCCAGCAGTCCTCCGGGAAAAACAGCGCAGCCCCAGCATTTT. Its protein is CASSPPGKTAQPQHF.

CDR3 region: CASSLRTGGWSPLHF. As DNA, the CDR3 is TGTGCCAGCAGCTTGAGAACAGGGGGGTGGTCACCCCTCCACTTT. The rearrangement joins TRBV5-8 to TRBJ1-6; 8 nucleotides align to TRBD1. Germline assignment: CDR1 SGHTS and CDR2 YDEGEE. The CDR3 loop spans 15 amino acids. V lost 1 base, J lost 10 bases, and 7 bases stayed unmatched.

This clone appeared a few times. The CDR3 protein is CASRGTERLNTEAFF. The CDR3, as DNA: TGCGCCAGCCGCGGGACAGAGAGACTGAACACTGAAGCTTTCTTT. The rearrangement joins TRBV4-1 to TRBJ1-1, with 7 bases aligning to TRBD1. This CDR3 is 15 amino acids long. V trimming: 8 bases; J trimming: 0 bases; junction bases outside the gene matches: 9. Germline CDR1 is MGHRA and CDR2 is YSYEKL.

This chain uses TRBV11-2 with TRBJ2-3; D gene unclear. V shed 1 base and J shed 10 bases, with 18 bases lying between them. CDR3 length: 15 amino acids. Germline loops: CDR1 SGHAT, CDR2 FQNNGV. The CDR3 region has the DNA TGTGCCAGCAGCTTAGGAAGCAGGCCAAACCTTGCGCAGTATTTT. Translation: CASSLGSRPNLAQYF.

The chain has TRBV23-1 and TRBJ1-3; 11 bases are a match to TRBD1. TRBV23-1 qualifies as an ORF whose function is uncertain. This CDR3 has 21 residues. Unmatched junction bases numbered 16, after V lost 3 bases and J lost 0 bases. Written as DNA, the CDR3 is TGCGCCAGCAGTCACTCGTGCGCGGACAGGGGGCAAAGGACCTCTGGAAACACCATATATTTT. It yields the protein CASSHSCADRGQRTSGNTIYF.